The sequence of this T cell receptor beta chain was determined in a study of shared clonotypes between healthy human individuals. CDR1 ENHRY and CDR2 SYGVKD come from the germline V gene. The CDR3 has 17 amino acids. V was pared by 3 bases and J by 5 bases, with 9 bases of the junction left unmatched. Clones were read by immunoSEQ multiplex PCR, and TCRdb kept only the in-frame ones, dropping some. The table includes about half a million clones, about 76% detected once. The specimen was PBMCs. This TCR derives from a woman aged 40 to 50 in good health. Some clones in this sample may be carry-over from other donors' samples. The chain carries TRBV10-3 and TRBJ2-1, with TRBD2 matching over 11 bases. The DNA of the CDR3 is TGTGCCATCAGTGACTCAACTAGCGGGAGCCGCGACAATGAGCAGTTCTTC. Translated: CAISDSTSGSRDNEQFF.